The sequence of this T cell receptor beta chain was determined in a study of sequential checkpoint blockade in melanoma. Study details: Randomization was 1:1 between first-line nivolumab→ipilimumab and ipilimumab→nivolumab.

As to treatment: randomized to nivolumab then ipilimumab (arm A) or the reverse (arm B). Sequenced by immunoSEQ multiplex PCR; TCRdb stores in-frame clones only, minus some. This sample carries 2,000 to 2,500 clones, less than 25% of them seen once, and the ten largest clones take over 15%. The starting material was tumor tissue (inferred from file names), obtained from a patient given nivolumab and ipilimumab in sequence. This clonotype originated in a human donor with melanoma.

The CDR3 bases are TGTGCCAGCAGTATGGGGGGTCACGGGTTCGGGGAGCTGTTTTTT. Protein sequence: CASSMGGHGFGELFF. V is TRBV6-8 and J is TRBJ2-2, with D tentatively TRBD2 (6 bases). This CDR3 has 15 residues. The V gene's germline CDR1 is MNHGY and CDR2 SAAAGT. With 5 bases removed from V and 7 bases from J, the gap between germline ends came to 17 bases.